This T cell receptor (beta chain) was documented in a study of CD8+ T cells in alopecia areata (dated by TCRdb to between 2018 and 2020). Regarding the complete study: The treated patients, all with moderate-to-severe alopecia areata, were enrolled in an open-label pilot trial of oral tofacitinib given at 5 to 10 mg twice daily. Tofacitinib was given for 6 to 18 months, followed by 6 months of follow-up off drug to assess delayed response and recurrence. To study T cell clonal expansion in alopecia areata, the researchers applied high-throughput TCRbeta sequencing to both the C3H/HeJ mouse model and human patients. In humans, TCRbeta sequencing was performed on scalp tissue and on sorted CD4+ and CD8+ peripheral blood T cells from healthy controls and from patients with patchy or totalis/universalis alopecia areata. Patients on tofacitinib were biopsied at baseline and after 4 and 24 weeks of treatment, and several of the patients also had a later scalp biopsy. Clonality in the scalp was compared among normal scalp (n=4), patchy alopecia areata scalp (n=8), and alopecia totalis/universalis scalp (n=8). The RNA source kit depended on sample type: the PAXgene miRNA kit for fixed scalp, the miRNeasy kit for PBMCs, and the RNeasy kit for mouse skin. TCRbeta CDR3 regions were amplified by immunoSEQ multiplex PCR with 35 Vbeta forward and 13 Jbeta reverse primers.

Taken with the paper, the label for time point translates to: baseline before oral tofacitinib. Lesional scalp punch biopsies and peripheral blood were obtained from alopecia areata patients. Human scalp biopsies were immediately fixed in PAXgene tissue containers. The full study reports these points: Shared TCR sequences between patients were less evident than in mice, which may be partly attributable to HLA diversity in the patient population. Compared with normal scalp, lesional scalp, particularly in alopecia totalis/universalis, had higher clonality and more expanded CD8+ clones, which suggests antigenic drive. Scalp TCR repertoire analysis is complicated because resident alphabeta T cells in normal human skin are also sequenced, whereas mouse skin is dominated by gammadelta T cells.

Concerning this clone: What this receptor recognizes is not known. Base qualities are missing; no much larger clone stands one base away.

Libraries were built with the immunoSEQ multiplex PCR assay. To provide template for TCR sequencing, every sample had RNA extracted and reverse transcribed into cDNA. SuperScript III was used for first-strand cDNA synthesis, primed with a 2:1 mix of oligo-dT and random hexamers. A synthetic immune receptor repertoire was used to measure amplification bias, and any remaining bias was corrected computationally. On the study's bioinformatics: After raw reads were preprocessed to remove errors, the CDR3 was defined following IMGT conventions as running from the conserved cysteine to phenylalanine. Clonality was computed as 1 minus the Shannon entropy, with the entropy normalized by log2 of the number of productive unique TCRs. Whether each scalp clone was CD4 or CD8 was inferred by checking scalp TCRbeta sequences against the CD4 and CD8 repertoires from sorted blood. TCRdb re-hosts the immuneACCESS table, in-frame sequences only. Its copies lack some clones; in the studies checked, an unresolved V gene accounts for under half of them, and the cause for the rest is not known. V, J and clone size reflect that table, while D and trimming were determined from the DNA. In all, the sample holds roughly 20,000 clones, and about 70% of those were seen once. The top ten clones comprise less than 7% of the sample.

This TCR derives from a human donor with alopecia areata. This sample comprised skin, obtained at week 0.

The CDR3 has the sequence CASSHLGQGYEQYF. The DNA sequence reads TGCGCCAGCAGCCATCTTGGACAGGGCTACGAGCAGTACTTC. The rearrangement combines TRBV4-3 with TRBJ2-7, and TRBD1 matches 8 of the central bases. CDR1 and CDR2 are drawn from the germline V gene: LGHNA, YSLEER. Counted from cysteine to phenylalanine, this CDR3 has 14 amino acids. Only the CDR3 portion is preserved as DNA: 42 bases, with reading frame beginning at the first base. From V the trimming removes 3 bases and from J it removes 3 bases, while the gene matches leave 4 bases of the junction unaccounted for.